These 32 T cell receptor beta chains were all obtained from the same sample, sequenced in a study of control samples from healthy donors and cancer patients. Sequenced by immunoSEQ multiplex PCR; TCRdb stores in-frame clones only, minus some. This table has some 220,000 clones, roughly 94% appearing once. Input material: blood. These receptors all stem from a man aged 45-60 years in good health.

V is TRBV29-1 and J is TRBJ2-7, with D hard to call. The CDR3 has 14 residues. V was clipped by 6 bases and J by 2 bases, with 17 bases between them. Germline CDR1 SQVTM, CDR2 ANQGSEA. The CDR3 is CSVLIFPAAYEQYF. CDR3 coding DNA: TGCAGCGTCCTGATTTTTCCCGCGGCCTACGAGCAGTACTTC.

The V gene is TRBV6-5, the J gene TRBJ2-3, with D tentatively TRBD2 (6 bases). The length of the CDR3 is 15 residues. Germline loops: CDR1 MNHEY, CDR2 SVGAGI. Trimming removed 2 bases at V and 0 bases at J, with 9 bases between. CDR3 region: CASSYRRGSTDTQYF. CDR3 nucleotide sequence: TGTGCCAGCAGTTACCGGCGGGGAAGCACAGATACGCAGTATTTT.

The chain uses TRBV6-6 and TRBJ2-7, with TRBD1 matching 7 bases. Trimming cost V 6 bases and J 5 bases; bases outside gene matches: 7. The CDR3 is 13 residues long. Germline loops: CDR1 MNHNY, CDR2 SVGAGI (reference sequence). CDR3 residues: CASSPTGTNEQYV. The CDR3 nucleotides are TGTGCCAGCAGCCCGACAGGGACGAACGAGCAGTACGTC.

The chain has TRBV12-5 and TRBJ2-1, with D possibly being TRBD1 (6 bases). The V end lost 2 bases, the J end lost 4 bases, and 9 bases lay between the germline ends. CDR1 and CDR2 from the germline V gene are LGHNT and FRNRAP. The CDR3 spans 14 residues. CDR3 loop: CASGLQGPYNEQFF. In nucleotides, the CDR3 is TGTGCTAGTGGTTTGCAGGGGCCTTACAATGAGCAGTTCTTC.

CDR3 amino acids: CASSQLGRGWNEQFF. The CDR3, as DNA: TGTGCCAGCAGCCAACTGGGGCGGGGTTGGAATGAGCAGTTCTTC. The rearrangement links TRBV3-1 (or the pseudogene TRBV3-2) to TRBJ2-1; D is perhaps TRBD2 (6 bases). The V end was cut by 2 bases, the J end by 7 bases, with 15 bases between. The CDR3 consists of 15 residues. Germline CDR1 LGHDT, CDR2 YNNKEL (reference sequence).

The V call is TRBV19, the J call TRBJ2-3, with TRBD1 matching 8 bases. The germline V gene has CDR1 LNHDA and CDR2 SQIVND (reference sequence). J gave up 5 bases and V 1 base, and 8 bases lay outside the gene matches. CDR3 size: 16 residues. CDR3 region: CASSIARQGAGDTQYF. As DNA, the CDR3 is TGTGCCAGTAGTATAGCGCGCCAGGGGGCGGGAGATACGCAGTATTTT.

V and J are TRBV7-2 and TRBJ1-6, with TRBD1 matching 9 bases. CDR3 length: 15 amino acids. J was trimmed by 9 bases and V by 4 bases; bases with no gene match: 7. CDR1 and CDR2 (germline): SGHTA, FQGNSA. The CDR3 DNA follows: TGTGCCAGCAGCTCCGTCCCGGGACAGGGTTCACCCCTCCACTTT. It specifies CASSSVPGQGSPLHF.

This clone was observed a single time. The V and J genes are TRBV30 and TRBJ1-2; D call uncertain. Deletions cut 4 bases from V and 4 bases from J, with 10 bases between. Germline assignment: CDR1 GTSNPN and CDR2 SVGIG (reference sequence). The CDR3 has 12 residues. The CDR3 DNA reads as TGTGCCTGGAACCCGGACGTCTATGGCTACACCTTC. It translates to CAWNPDVYGYTF.

CDR3 DNA: TGTGCCAGCAGCAAATGGGGTGAAGCTTTCTTT. It codes for CASSKWGEAFF. This chain joins TRBV21-1 and TRBJ1-1. TRBV21-1 has pseudogene status. The CDR3 loop spans 11 amino acids.

This rearrangement joins TRBV7-2 to TRBJ2-1; D perhaps matches TRBD1 (5 bases). The CDR3 runs 14 residues. CDR1 is SGHTA, CDR2 FQGNSA, per germline. V lost 5 bases to trimming and J lost 2 bases, with 10 bases between them. CDR3 loop: CASSATGTYNEQFF. In DNA, the CDR3 is TGTGCCAGCAGCGCCACAGGAACCTACAATGAGCAGTTCTTC.

The chain carries TRBV5-1 and TRBJ1-1; a weak D match, TRBD1 (6 bases). The CDR3 loop spans 15 amino acids. CDR1 is SGHRS and CDR2 is YFSETQ in the germline V gene. Trimming removed 2 bases at V and 3 bases at J, with 14 bases between. The CDR3 protein is CASSFTTGLDTEAFF. The CDR3 nucleotides read TGCGCCAGCAGCTTCACCACAGGGTTGGACACTGAAGCTTTCTTT.

This chain links TRBV19 with TRBJ2-3; no clear D gene. CDR1 is LNHDA and CDR2 is SQIVND in the germline V gene (reference sequence). V shed 2 bases and J shed 2 bases, with 8 bases lying between them. The CDR3 extends over 14 amino acids. The CDR3 spells CASSIILATDTQYF. The CDR3 DNA reads as TGTGCCAGTAGTATAATTTTAGCCACAGATACGCAGTATTTT.

The chain links TRBV6-1 to TRBJ2-7, with 7 nucleotides matching TRBD1. This CDR3 contains 14 residues. V lost 3 bases, J lost 2 bases, and 4 bases stayed unmatched. The germline CDR1 and CDR2 sequences are MNHNS and SASEGT. CDR3 sequence: CASSDDRAPYEQYF. For the CDR3, the DNA is TGTGCCAGCAGTGATGACAGGGCCCCCTACGAGCAGTACTTC.

This rearrangement joins TRBV6-5 to TRBJ2-5; D gene ambiguous. The CDR3 is 14 amino acids. CDR1 is MNHEY and CDR2 is SVGAGI in the germline V gene. V was cut by 7 bases and J by 1 base, with 13 bases left in between. The CDR3 nucleotides read TGTGCCAGCACCCTAGGATCCCGCCAAGAGACCCAGTACTTC. It codes for CASTLGSRQETQYF.

This chain links TRBV27 with TRBJ2-5; D gene ambiguous. The CDR3 consists of 15 residues. Trimming removed 1 base at V and 4 bases at J, with 13 bases between. Germline CDR1 MNHEY, CDR2 SMNVEV (reference sequence). The CDR3 DNA follows: TGTGCCAGCAGTTTATTCAAAGTAGGGATAGAGACCCAGTACTTC. It is translated as CASSLFKVGIETQYF.

This rearrangement joins TRBV6-6 to TRBJ1-5; unclear D gene. CDR1 is MNHNY, CDR2 SVGAGI, per germline (reference sequence). This CDR3 is 16 amino acids long. The germline V and J ends were trimmed by 4 bases and 4 bases, with 17 bases remaining between them. CDR3 coding DNA: TGTGCCAGCAGTTCTCCTCACGGAGGCCGTAATCAGCCCCAGCATTTT. Translated: CASSSPHGGRNQPQHF.

The chain links TRBV6-1 to TRBJ1-1, with D possibly being TRBD1 (5 bases). The CDR3 covers 13 residues. Germline-derived CDR1 and CDR2 are MNHNS and SASEGT. Trimming shortened V by 3 bases and J by 7 bases, and 12 bases separated the two germline ends. CDR3 protein: CASSDGTEIEAFF. The CDR3 bases are TGTGCCAGCAGTGATGGGACGGAAATTGAAGCTTTCTTT.

V is TRBV2 and J is TRBJ1-1, with D possibly matching TRBD1 (6 bases). Trimming removed 7 bases at V and 0 bases at J, with 9 bases between. Germline CDR1 is SNHLY and CDR2 is FYNNEI. The CDR3 is made up of 13 amino acids. The CDR3 loop is CASTQGLNTEAFF. CDR3 DNA: TGTGCCAGCACTCAGGGGTTGAACACTGAAGCTTTCTTT.

Turning to this clone: The same CDR3 is also encoded by other DNA sequences in this sample. This rearrangement joins TRBV6-4 to TRBJ2-3, with D maybe TRBD1 (5 bases). The V gene's germline CDR1 is MRHNA and CDR2 SNTAGT. V was shortened by 6 bases and J by 3 bases, with 16 bases between the two germline ends. The CDR3 is made up of 15 amino acids. CDR3 bases: TGTGCCAGCAGCTTTTCCTCTTCAGGGACAGATACGCAGTATTTT. Translating gives CASSFSSSGTDTQYF.

Concerning this clone itself: The same CDR3 also results from other DNA sequences found in this sample. This chain links TRBV28 with TRBJ1-5; D gene uncertain. V was pared by 2 bases and J by 6 bases, with 5 bases between. The CDR3 extends over 12 amino acids. Germline V CDR1 and CDR2: MDHEN, SYDVKM. The CDR3 region is CASSLIGQPQHF. The CDR3 region has the DNA TGTGCCAGCAGTTTAATCGGTCAGCCCCAGCATTTT. The full variable domain, in which reference TRBV28 and TRBJ1-5 provide the parts outside the CDR3, is DVKVTQSSRYLVKRTGEKVFLECVQDMDHENMFWYRQDPGLGLRLIYFSYDVKMKEKGDIPEGYSVSREKKERFSLILESASTNQTSMYLCASSLIGQPQHFGDGTRLSIL.

The chain joins TRBV7-2 to TRBJ2-5; no firm D call. Trimming left V 8 bases short and J 3 bases short, with 7 bases between. Germline assignment: CDR1 SGHTA and CDR2 FQGNSA. The CDR3 is made up of 11 amino acids. The CDR3 DNA is TGTGCCAGCGCCTTAGAAGAGACCCAGTACTTC. It is translated as CASALEETQYF.

This clone has only one observation. The rearrangement joins TRBV5-6 to TRBJ2-3; D call uncertain. V was shortened by 4 bases and J by 0 bases, with 15 bases between the two germline ends. CDR1 is SGHDT and CDR2 is YYEEEE in the germline V gene. The CDR3 spans 16 residues. The CDR3 sequence is CASSPRGPVSTDTQYF. CDR3 nucleotide sequence: TGTGCCAGCAGCCCCCGAGGCCCAGTTAGCACAGATACGCAGTATTTT.

The V call is TRBV6-2 or TRBV6-3, the J call TRBJ2-7, with D uncertain. The CDR3 length is 10 residues. The germline V gene encodes CDR1 MNHEY and CDR2 SVGEGT. The ends were cut back, 5 bases at V and 3 bases at J, with 2 bases in the middle. CDR3 sequence reads: CASSDYEQYF. CDR3 sequence (DNA): TGTGCCAGCAGTGACTACGAGCAGTACTTC.

The chain couples TRBV5-4 to TRBJ2-7, with D hard to call. The CDR3 is made up of 15 amino acids. Trimming removed 1 base from V and 1 base from J, with 12 bases in between. Germline V CDR1 and CDR2: SGHNT, YYREEE (reference sequence). The CDR3 region has the DNA TGTGCCAGCAGCTTGCCTACACCATTGTCCTACGAGCAGTACTTC. It yields the protein CASSLPTPLSYEQYF.

Remarks on this clone: The identical CDR3 is also encoded by other nucleotide sequences in the sample. The chain recombines TRBV29-1 with TRBJ1-5; D is unclear. The CDR3 length is 12 residues. CDR1 SQVTM and CDR2 ANQGSEA come from the germline V gene. Between the trimmed V and J ends, which lost 4 bases and 2 bases, there was a span of 6 bases. In nucleotides, the CDR3 is TGCAGCGTTGGAACGGGCAATCAGCCCCAGCATTTT. Residues: CSVGTGNQPQHF. The full variable domain, with the rest looked up from reference TRBV29-1 and TRBJ1-5, is SAVISQKPSRDICQRGTSLTIQCQVDSQVTMMFWYRQQPGQSLTLIATANQGSEATYESGFVIDKFPISRPNLTFSTLTVSNMSPEDSSIYLCSVGTGNQPQHFGDGTRLSIL.

This chain links TRBV5-6 with TRBJ1-5; D call uncertain. Per the germline V gene, CDR1 is SGHDT and CDR2 is YYEEEE. The CDR3 sequence is 14 residues long. Trimming removed 3 bases from V and 4 bases from J, with 11 bases in between. CDR3 DNA: TGTGCCAGCAGCTCCAGGTTCCCTAATCAGCCCCAGCATTTT. Translated, it gives CASSSRFPNQPQHF.

The chain is built from TRBV11-2 and TRBJ2-1, with 8 bases aligning to TRBD1. V lost 3 bases to trimming and J lost 2 bases; unmatched junction nucleotides: 6. Germline values: CDR1 SGHAT, CDR2 FQNNGV. The CDR3 loop spans 16 amino acids. DNA for the CDR3: TGTGCCAGCAGCTTTTTTGACAGGGGCCCCTACAATGAGCAGTTCTTC. Encoded protein: CASSFFDRGPYNEQFF.

This clone was seen only a few times. The rearrangement links TRBV19 to TRBJ2-3, with D perhaps matching TRBD2 (6 bases). Germline-derived CDR1 and CDR2 are LNHDA and SQIVND (reference sequence). This CDR3 is 14 amino acids long. Trimming cost V 6 bases and J 7 bases, with 17 bases left between them. In DNA form, the CDR3 reads TGTGCCAGTAGATCGGCGGCCGGGGGATATACGCAGTATTTT. Its translation is CASRSAAGGYTQYF.

To note about this clone: Other DNA sequences in this specimen translate into the identical CDR3. V is TRBV27 and J is TRBJ2-7; TRBD1 is a possible D gene (9 bases). The V end lost 2 bases, the J end lost 4 bases, and 30 bases lay between the germline ends. Germline assignment: CDR1 MNHEY and CDR2 SMNVEV (reference sequence). CDR3 size: 20 residues. CDR3: CASSLGRPGQGLSGGYEQYF. DNA of the CDR3: TGTGCCAGCAGTTTAGGGCGTCCGGGACAGGGCCTGTCGGGGGGGTACGAGCAGTACTTC.

The J gene is TRBJ2-3, the V gene TRBV7-2; the match to TRBD2 covers 12 bases. J gave up 4 bases and V 5 bases, and 4 bases lay outside the gene matches. The CDR3 consists of 15 residues. Germline V gene data show CDR1 as SGHTA and CDR2 as FQGNSA. The CDR3: CASSRTSGDSDTQYF. The CDR3 DNA reads TGTGCCAGCAGCCGGACTAGCGGGGATTCAGATACGCAGTATTTT. The variable domain in full, completed from reference TRBV7-2 and TRBJ2-3, reads GAGVSQSPSNKVTEKGKDVELRCDPISGHTALYWYRQSLGQGLEFLIYFQGNSAPDKSGLPSDRFSAERTGGSVSTLTIQRTQQEDSAVYLCASSRTSGDSDTQYFGPGTRLTVL.

As DNA, the CDR3 is TGTGCCAGCAGCCCGGGGGGAACAGGGTCGGACGAAAAACTGTTTTTT. This sequence encodes CASSPGGTGSDEKLFF. The chain combines TRBV7-8 with TRBJ1-4, with a possible D match to TRBD1 (6 bases). Germline V gives CDR1 SGHVS, CDR2 FQNEAQ. The CDR3 totals 16 residues. Trimming removed 5 bases from V and 8 bases from J, with 21 bases in between.

The chain recombines TRBV21-1 with TRBJ1-4; the D segment call TRBD1 is taken from the table without a DNA check. TRBV21-1 is given as a pseudogene. The CDR3 is 16 residues long. This chain's CDR3 is CASSFQTRGRNEKLFF. In DNA, the CDR3 is TGTGCCAGCAGCTTTCAGACCCGTGGCAGGAACGAAAAACTGTTTTTT.